This entry lists 10 T cell receptor beta chains sequenced from one sample in a study of CD8 T cells in Susac syndrome. A quantity of about 0.5 to 1 ug RNA underwent reverse transcription using random hexamers. A single record per CDR3 protein comes from TCRdb applying MiXCR to the immunoSEQ multiplex PCR reads. The sample shows over 200,000 distinct CDR3 sequences, roughly 94% of them seen only once. Material: CD4+ T cells from PBMCs. The receptors come from a human donor with multiple sclerosis.

The chain joins TRBV12-3 or TRBV12-4 to TRBJ2-7; D might be TRBD1 (5 bases). The CDR3 consists of 13 residues. V lost 5 bases and J lost 5, with 13 bases in between. The CDR3 spells CASSAGLSNEQYV. DNA for the CDR3: TGTGCCAGCAGTGCAGGGTTGTCCAACGAGCAGTACGTC.

The chain combines TRBV6-6 with TRBJ2-5, with a weak D call TRBD1 (6 bases). Germline V gene data show CDR1 as MNHNY and CDR2 as SVGAGI (reference sequence). The CDR3 consists of 12 residues. Trimming removed 7 bases from V and 8 bases from J, with 14 bases in between. CDR3 amino acids: CASKTGPRTQYF. CDR3 in DNA: TGTGCCAGCAAAACAGGGCCCAGAACCCAGTACTTC.

The chain uses TRBV7-9 and TRBJ1-5; possible D gene TRBD1, 5 bases. The V and J ends lost 4 bases and 6 bases respectively, with 13 bases between them. Looked up from germline, CDR1 is SEHNR and CDR2 is FQNEAQ (reference sequence). The CDR3 totals 14 residues. The CDR3 nucleotides are TGTGCCAGCAGCTGGGGGGAGGGTGGTCAGCCCCAGCATTTT. Translation: CASSWGEGGQPQHF.

In DNA, the CDR3 is TGTGCCTGGAGTCTCCCGGCCGGGACTAGCGCCGCAGATACGCAGTATTTT. Amino acid sequence: CAWSLPAGTSAADTQYF. The V and J genes are TRBV30 and TRBJ2-3, with 10 positions matching TRBD2. The CDR3 spans 17 residues. V lost 2 bases to trimming and J lost 4 bases; unmatched junction nucleotides: 12. The germline gives CDR1 GTSNPN, CDR2 SVGIG (reference sequence).

The chain joins TRBV1 to TRBJ1-2. TRBV1 is flagged as a pseudogene. This CDR3 has 14 residues. This CDR3 is CTSSQSGYNYGYTF. The CDR3 DNA is TGCACCAGCAGCCAATCAGGTTATAACTATGGCTACACCTTC.

J is TRBJ1-2 and V is TRBV29-1; D unclear. Germline V gives CDR1 SQVTM, CDR2 ANQGSEA. The CDR3 has 14 amino acids. With 0 bases removed from V and 7 bases from J, the gap between germline ends came to 15 bases. CDR3 amino acids: CSVEEVLGGGGYTF. The CDR3 nucleotides are TGCAGCGTTGAAGAGGTGTTGGGCGGCGGTGGCTACACCTTC.

The rearrangement joins TRBV15 to TRBJ1-6, with a tentative D call TRBD1 (5 bases). The V and J ends lost 1 base and 10 bases respectively, with 14 bases between them. CDR1 and CDR2 (germline): LNHNV, YYDKDF (reference sequence). The CDR3 is made up of 15 amino acids. The CDR3 region has the DNA TGTGCCACCAGCAGAGTCGGCCAGGGAGGATCACCCCTCCACTTT. Translated, it gives CATSRVGQGGSPLHF.

This chain joins TRBV15 and TRBJ2-5; D may be TRBD2 (5 bases). The CDR3 consists of 14 residues. Trimming took 2 bases from V and 5 from J, leaving 12 bases between them. CDR1 is LNHNV and CDR2 is YYDKDF in the germline V gene (reference sequence). CDR3 in amino acids: CATSRITERETQYF. Here the CDR3 DNA reads TGTGCCACCAGCAGAATTACAGAGCGGGAGACCCAGTACTTC.

The chain uses TRBV29-1 and TRBJ1-1, with a possible D match to TRBD1 (6 bases). This CDR3 contains 13 residues. Trimming took off 3 bases at V and 1 base at J, with 9 bases between the two ends. CDR1 and CDR2 (germline): SQVTM, ANQGSEA. The DNA of the CDR3 is TGCAGCGTTGACAACAGGGCGAACACTGAAGCTTTCTTT. Protein sequence: CSVDNRANTEAFF.

The chain recombines TRBV29-1 with TRBJ2-6; no clear D. V dropped 0 bases and J dropped 3 bases, with 0 bases sitting between them. The CDR3 loop spans 12 amino acids. Germline CDR1 reads SQVTM; CDR2 reads ANQGSEA. CDR3 sequence: CSVEDGANVLTF. For the CDR3, the DNA is TGCAGCGTTGAAGATGGGGCCAACGTCCTGACTTTC.